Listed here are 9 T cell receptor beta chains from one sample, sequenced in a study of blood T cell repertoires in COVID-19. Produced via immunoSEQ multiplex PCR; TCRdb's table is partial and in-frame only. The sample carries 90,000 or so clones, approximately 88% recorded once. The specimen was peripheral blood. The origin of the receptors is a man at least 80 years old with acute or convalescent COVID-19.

The CDR3 DNA is TGCGCCAGCAGCGATAGACAGATACCCACAGATACGCAGTATTTT. This encodes CASSDRQIPTDTQYF. The V call is TRBV5-1, the J call TRBJ2-3; maybe TRBD1 (5 bases). The CDR3 contains 15 residues. CDR1 and CDR2 from the germline V gene are SGHRS and YFSETQ. Trimming took off 4 bases at V and 2 bases at J, with 14 bases between the two ends.

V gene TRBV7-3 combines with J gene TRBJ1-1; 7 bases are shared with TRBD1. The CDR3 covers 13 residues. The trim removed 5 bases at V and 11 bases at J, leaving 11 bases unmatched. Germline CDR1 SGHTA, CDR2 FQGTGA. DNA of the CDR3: TGTGCCAGCAGCCTCTTACAGGGGTATTCTGCTTTCTTT. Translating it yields CASSLLQGYSAFF.

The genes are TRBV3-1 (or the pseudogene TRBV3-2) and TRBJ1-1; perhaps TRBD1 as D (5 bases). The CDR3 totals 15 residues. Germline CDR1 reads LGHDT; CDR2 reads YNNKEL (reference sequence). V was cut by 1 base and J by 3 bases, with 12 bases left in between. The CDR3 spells CASSQAGVGDTEAFF. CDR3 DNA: TGTGCCAGCAGCCAAGCGGGGGTGGGGGACACTGAAGCTTTCTTT.

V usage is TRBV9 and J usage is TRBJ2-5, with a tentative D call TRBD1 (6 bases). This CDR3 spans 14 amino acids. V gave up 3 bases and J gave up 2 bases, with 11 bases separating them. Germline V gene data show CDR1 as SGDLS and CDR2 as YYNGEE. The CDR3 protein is CASSGGHTQETQYF. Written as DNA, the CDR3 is TGTGCCAGCAGCGGGGGACATACTCAAGAGACCCAGTACTTC.

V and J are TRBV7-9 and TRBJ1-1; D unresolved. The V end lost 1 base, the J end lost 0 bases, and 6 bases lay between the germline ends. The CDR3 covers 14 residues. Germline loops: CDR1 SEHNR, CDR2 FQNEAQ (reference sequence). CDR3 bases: TGTGCCAGCAGCTTAGACAGCATGAACACTGAAGCTTTCTTT. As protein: CASSLDSMNTEAFF.

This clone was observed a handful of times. The CDR3 coding sequence is TGTGCCAGCAGCCCCCGAGGGGGGGCGCCGGGCACTGAAGCTTTCTTT. Translating gives CASSPRGGAPGTEAFF. The chain is built from TRBV7-3 and TRBJ1-1; tentative D call: TRBD1 (6 bases). Germline lookup yields CDR1 SGHTA and CDR2 FQGTGA. This CDR3 has 16 amino acids. Deletions cut 5 bases from V and 4 bases from J, with 20 bases between.

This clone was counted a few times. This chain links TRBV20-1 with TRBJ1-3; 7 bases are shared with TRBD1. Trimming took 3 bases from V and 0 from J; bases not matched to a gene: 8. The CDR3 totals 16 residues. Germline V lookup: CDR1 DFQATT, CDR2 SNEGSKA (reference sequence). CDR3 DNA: TGCAGTGCTAGTCAGGAGGGGGCGAGCTCTGGAAACACCATATATTTT. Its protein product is CSASQEGASSGNTIYF.

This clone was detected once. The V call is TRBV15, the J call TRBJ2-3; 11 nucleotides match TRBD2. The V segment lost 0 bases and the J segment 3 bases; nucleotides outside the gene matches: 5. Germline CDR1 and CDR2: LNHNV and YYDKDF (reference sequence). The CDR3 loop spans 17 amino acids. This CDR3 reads CATSRDTSGGLTDTQYF. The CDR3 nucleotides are TGTGCCACCAGCAGAGATACTAGCGGGGGTTTGACAGATACGCAGTATTTT.

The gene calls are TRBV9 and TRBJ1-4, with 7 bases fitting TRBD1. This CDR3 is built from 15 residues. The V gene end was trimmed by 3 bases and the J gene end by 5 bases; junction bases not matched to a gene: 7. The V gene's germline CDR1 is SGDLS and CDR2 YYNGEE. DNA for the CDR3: TGTGCCAGCAGCGCCCCCGGGACAGTCAATGAAAAACTGTTTTTT. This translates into CASSAPGTVNEKLFF.